This entry concerns a single T cell receptor beta chain. The CDR3 has 18 residues. Germline V gene sequence: CDR1 SGHTA, CDR2 FQGNSA. J lost 6 bases, V lost 1 base, and 8 bases had no gene match. Here immunoSEQ multiplex PCR was the method, and the copy in TCRdb shows in-frame clones only, minus some. The sample lists over 650,000 clones; about 89% were seen once. This sample stems from a study of shared T cell receptors in the human thymus. These data are also associated with another study on human thymus T cells. That report notes: Thymus tissue for the work was resected from patients undergoing corrective heart surgery.

This TCR derives from a boy younger than two with a congenital heart defect. Sequenced sample: thymocytes. The J gene is TRBJ2-1, the V gene TRBV7-2, with 14 bases fitting TRBD2. The CDR3 sequence is CASSLGLAGGQKGNEQFF. For the CDR3, the DNA is TGTGCCAGCAGCTTAGGACTAGCGGGAGGGCAGAAGGGCAATGAGCAGTTCTTC.